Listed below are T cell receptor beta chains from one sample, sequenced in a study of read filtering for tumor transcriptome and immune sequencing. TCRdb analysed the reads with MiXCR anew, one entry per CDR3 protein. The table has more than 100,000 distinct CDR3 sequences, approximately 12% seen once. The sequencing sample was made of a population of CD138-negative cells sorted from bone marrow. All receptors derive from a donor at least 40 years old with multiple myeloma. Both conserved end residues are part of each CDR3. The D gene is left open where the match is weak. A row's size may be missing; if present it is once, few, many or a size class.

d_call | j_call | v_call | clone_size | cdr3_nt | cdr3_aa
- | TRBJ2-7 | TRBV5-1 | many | TGCGCCAGCAGCTTGGACGGAGCAGAGCACCGATCGAGCGAGCAGTACTTC | CASSLDGAEHRSSEQYF
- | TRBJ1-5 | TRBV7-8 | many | TGTGCCAGCAGCCGTTTCCAGGGCCAATCGAGCAATCAGCCCCAGCATTTT | CASSRFQGQSSNQPQHF
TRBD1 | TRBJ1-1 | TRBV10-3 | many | TGTGCCATCAGTGAGGGGGTCAGGGGGTTCACTGAAGCTTTCTTT | CAISEGVRGFTEAFF
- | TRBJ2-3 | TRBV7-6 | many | TGTGCCAGCAGCTTGGATCCGGGGCCAAATACGCAGTATTTT | CASSLDPGPNTQYF
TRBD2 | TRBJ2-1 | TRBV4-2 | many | TGTGCCAGCAGCCTATCCGGGACTAGGAATTACAATGAGCAGTTCTTC | CASSLSGTRNYNEQFF
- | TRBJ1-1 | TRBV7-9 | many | TGTGCCAGCAGCGTAACACCGAACACTGAAGCTTTCTTT | CASSVTPNTEAFF
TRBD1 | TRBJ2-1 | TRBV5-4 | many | TGTGCCAGCAGCGGACAGGGGAGCTCCTACAATGAGCAGTTCTTC | CASSGQGSSYNEQFF
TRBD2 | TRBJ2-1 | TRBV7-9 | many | TGTGCCAGCAGCTTCCGTAGCGGGAGCGACGTTGATGAGCAGTTCTTC | CASSFRSGSDVDEQFF
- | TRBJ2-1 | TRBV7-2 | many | TGTGCCAGCAGCTTTGGACTACGATCGACCCAGTTCTTC | CASSFGLRSTQFF
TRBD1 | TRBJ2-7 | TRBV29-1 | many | TGCAGCGTGACAGGGGTAGTTGACGAGCAGTACTTC | CSVTGVVDEQYF
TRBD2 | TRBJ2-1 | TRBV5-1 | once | TGCGCCAGCAGCCCGGGGGGGACTAGCGGGTCTAATGAGCAGTTCTTC | CASSPGGTSGSNEQFF
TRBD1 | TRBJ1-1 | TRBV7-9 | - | TGTGTCAGCAGCTTAGGGGGGACAGGGATAGGCACTGAAGCTTTCTTT | CVSSLGGTGIGTEAFF
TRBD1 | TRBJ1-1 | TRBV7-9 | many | TGTGCCAGCAGCTTAGGGGGACAGTCTTACACTGAAGCTTTCTTT | CASSLGGQSYTEAFF
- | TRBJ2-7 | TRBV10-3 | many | TGTGCCATCAGTGATCCTGACAGGGTAGGAGCGGGAGAACCCCCCTACGAGCAGTACTTC | CAISDPDRVGAGEPPYEQYF
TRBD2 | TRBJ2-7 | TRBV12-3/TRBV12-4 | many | TGTGCCAGCAGCCGAGGACTAGCGGTTTACTACGAGCAGTACTTC | CASSRGLAVYYEQYF
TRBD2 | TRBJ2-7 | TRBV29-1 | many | TGCAGCGCCGTGACTAGCGGGAGGGCAGCGGGGGAGCAGTACTTC | CSAVTSGRAAGEQYF
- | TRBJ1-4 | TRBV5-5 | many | TGTGCCAGCAGCGTGGACGCAACTAATGAAAAACTGTTTTTT | CASSVDATNEKLFF
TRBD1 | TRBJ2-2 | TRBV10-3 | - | TGTGCCATCAGTGGGACAGGGAGTGTCGGGGAGCTGTTTTTT | CAISGTGSVGELFF
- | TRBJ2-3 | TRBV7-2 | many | TGTGCCAGCAGCTCCGGACTGAGCACAGATACGCAGTATTTT | CASSSGLSTDTQYF
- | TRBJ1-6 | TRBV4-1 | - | TGCGCCAGCAGCATTCAGCCACGGGACCAAGCGGGACCCCTCCACTTT | CASSIQPRDQAGPLHF
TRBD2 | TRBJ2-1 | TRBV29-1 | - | TGCAGCGTTGAAGATATAAGCGGGAGGTTGAATGAGCAGTTCTTC | CSVEDISGRLNEQFF
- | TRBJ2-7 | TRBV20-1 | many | TGCAGTGCAACCAAATATGCGGGTCCCGTCTTCGTTCCCGAGCAGTACTTC | CSATKYAGPVFVPEQYF
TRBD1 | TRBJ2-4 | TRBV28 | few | TGTGCCAGCAGCTCTTCCGGGACAGGGCAACGAAACATTCAGTACTTC | CASSSSGTGQRNIQYF
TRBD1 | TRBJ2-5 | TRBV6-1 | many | TGTGCCAGCAGTGAAATACAGGGGAAACAAGAGACCCAGTACTTC | CASSEIQGKQETQYF
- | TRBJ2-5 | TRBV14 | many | TGTGCCAGCAGCCAAGATAGCGCCAGACAGTACTTGGAGACCCAGTACTTC | CASSQDSARQYLETQYF
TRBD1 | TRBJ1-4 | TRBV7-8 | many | TGTGCCAGCAGCGTCCTTAACAGGGGAACTAATGAAAAACTGTTTTTT | CASSVLNRGTNEKLFF
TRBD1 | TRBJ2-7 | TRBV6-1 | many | TGTGCCAGCATCCTCGGACAGGGCGTCTACGAGCAGTACTTC | CASILGQGVYEQYF
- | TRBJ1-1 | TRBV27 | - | TGTGCCAGCAGGGCACGACAAGGGTTGTACACCGAAGCTTTCTTT | CASRARQGLYTEAFF
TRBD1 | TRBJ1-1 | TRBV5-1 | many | TGCGCCAGCAGCTTGGGTGGAGGAGGGGGCCCCATGAACACTGAAGCTTTCTTT | CASSLGGGGGPMNTEAFF
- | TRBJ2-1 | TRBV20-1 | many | TGCAGTGACGGTGCAGCTTACAATGAGCAGTTCTTC | CSDGAAYNEQFF
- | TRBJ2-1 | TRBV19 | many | TGTGCCAGTAGTATAGACTACAATGAGCAGTTCTTC | CASSIDYNEQFF
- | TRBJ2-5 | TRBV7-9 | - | TGTGCCAGCAGCCCAACGCCCCCGGGCCACCGAATTTACCAAGAGACCCAGTACTTC | CASSPTPPGHRIYQETQYF
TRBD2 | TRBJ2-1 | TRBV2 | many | TGTGCCAGCAGTGAAGCGAGACTAGCGGCCTACAATGAGCAGTTCTTC | CASSEARLAAYNEQFF
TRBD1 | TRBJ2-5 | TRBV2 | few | TGTGCCAGCAGGTCCGGGACAGGGGACCAAGAGACCCAGTACTTC | CASRSGTGDQETQYF